This T cell receptor (beta chain) was sequenced in a study of PD-L1 blockade in urothelial cancer. Libraries were prepared by immunoSEQ multiplex PCR; TCRdb keeps only in-frame clonotypes and omits some of them. The sample has about 80,000 clones; 87% are singletons. This CDR3 contains 18 residues. Germline lookup yields CDR1 SGHRS and CDR2 YFSETQ. Unmatched junction bases numbered 6, after V lost 4 bases and J lost 0 bases. The J gene is TRBJ2-1, the V gene TRBV5-1; TRBD2 matches 14 bases. The specimen comprised PBMCs, sampled around atezolizumab (anti-PD-L1) treatment. The receptor's source is a woman in her 70s with urothelial cancer. This chain's CDR3 is CASSAGLAGGRSYNEQFF. DNA for the CDR3: TGCGCCAGCAGCGCAGGACTAGCGGGGGGCCGCTCCTACAATGAGCAGTTCTTC.